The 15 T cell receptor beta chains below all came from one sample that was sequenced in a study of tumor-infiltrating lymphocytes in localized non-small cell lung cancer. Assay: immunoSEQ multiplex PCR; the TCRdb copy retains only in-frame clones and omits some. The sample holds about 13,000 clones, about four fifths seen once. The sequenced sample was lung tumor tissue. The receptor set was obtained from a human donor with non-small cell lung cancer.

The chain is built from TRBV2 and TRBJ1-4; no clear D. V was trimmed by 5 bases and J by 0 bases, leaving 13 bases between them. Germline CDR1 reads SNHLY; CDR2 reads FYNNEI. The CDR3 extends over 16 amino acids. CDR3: CASSRSRLATNEKLFF. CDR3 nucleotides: TGTGCCAGCAGTAGGTCGCGGCTAGCAACTAATGAAAAACTGTTTTTT.

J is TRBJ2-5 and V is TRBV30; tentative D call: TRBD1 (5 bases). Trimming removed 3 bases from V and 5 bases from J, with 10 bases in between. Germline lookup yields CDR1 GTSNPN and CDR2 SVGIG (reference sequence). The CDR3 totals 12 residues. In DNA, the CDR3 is TGTGCCTGGAGCAGGGCCTTGGAGACCCAGTACTTC. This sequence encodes CAWSRALETQYF.

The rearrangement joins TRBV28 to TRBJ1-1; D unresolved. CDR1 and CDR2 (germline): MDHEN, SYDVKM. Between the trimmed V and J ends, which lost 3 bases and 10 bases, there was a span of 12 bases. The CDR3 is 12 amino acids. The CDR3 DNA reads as TGTGCCAGCAGTTTTTTAGGTCTACGAGCTTTCTTT. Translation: CASSFLGLRAFF. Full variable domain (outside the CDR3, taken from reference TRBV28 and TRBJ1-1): DVKVTQSSRYLVKRTGEKVFLECVQDMDHENMFWYRQDPGLGLRLIYFSYDVKMKEKGDIPEGYSVSREKKERFSLILESASTNQTSMYLCASSFLGLRAFFGQGTRLTVV.

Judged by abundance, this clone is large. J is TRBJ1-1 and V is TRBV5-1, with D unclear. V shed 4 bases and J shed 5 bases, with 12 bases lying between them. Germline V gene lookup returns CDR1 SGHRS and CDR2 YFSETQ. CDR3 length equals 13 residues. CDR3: CASSSTGRTEAFF. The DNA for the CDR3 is TGCGCCAGCAGCAGTACGGGGAGGACTGAAGCTTTCTTT.

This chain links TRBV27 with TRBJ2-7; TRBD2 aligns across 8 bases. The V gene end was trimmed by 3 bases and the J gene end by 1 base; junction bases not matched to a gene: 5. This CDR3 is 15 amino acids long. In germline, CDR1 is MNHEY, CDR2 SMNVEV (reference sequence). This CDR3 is CASSLTSDESYEQYF. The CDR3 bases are TGTGCCAGCAGTTTGACTAGCGATGAATCCTACGAGCAGTACTTC.

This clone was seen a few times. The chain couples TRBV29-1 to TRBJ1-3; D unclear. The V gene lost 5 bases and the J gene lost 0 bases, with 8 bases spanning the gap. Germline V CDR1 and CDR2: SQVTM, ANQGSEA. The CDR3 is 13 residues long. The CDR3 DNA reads TGCAGCGTTAAGGCGACCTCTGGAAACACCATATATTTT. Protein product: CSVKATSGNTIYF.

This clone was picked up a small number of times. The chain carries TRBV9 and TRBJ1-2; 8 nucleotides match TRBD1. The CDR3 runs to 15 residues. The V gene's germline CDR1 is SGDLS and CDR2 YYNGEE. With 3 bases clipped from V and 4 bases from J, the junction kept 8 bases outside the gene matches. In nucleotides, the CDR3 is TGTGCCAGCAGCGGATTGACAGGGGTCGGCTATGGCTACACCTTC. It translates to CASSGLTGVGYGYTF.

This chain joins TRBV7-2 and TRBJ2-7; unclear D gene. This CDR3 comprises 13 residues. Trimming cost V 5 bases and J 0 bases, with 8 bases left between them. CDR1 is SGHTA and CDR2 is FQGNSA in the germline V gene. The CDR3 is CASSPGRSYEQYF. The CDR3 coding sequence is TGTGCCAGCAGCCCTGGGCGCTCCTACGAGCAGTACTTC.

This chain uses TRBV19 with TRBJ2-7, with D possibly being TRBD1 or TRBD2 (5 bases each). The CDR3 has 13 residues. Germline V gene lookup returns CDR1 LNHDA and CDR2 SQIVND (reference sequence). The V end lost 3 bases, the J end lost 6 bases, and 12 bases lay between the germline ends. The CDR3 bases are TGTGCCAGTAGTATTAGGACAAGCGGCGAGCAGTACTTC. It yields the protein CASSIRTSGEQYF.

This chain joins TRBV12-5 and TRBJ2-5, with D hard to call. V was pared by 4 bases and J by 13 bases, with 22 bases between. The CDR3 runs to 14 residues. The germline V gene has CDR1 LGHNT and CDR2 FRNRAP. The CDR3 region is CASGSPSPASALYF. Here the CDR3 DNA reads TGTGCTAGTGGTTCCCCCTCCCCGGCCAGCGCTTTGTACTTC.

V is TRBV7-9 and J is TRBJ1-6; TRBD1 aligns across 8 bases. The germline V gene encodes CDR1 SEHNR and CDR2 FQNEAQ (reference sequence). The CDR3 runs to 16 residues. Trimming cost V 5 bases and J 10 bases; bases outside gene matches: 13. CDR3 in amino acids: CASSPGTGHRRSPLHF. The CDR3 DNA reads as TGTGCCAGCAGCCCAGGGACAGGTCACCGTAGATCACCCCTCCACTTT.

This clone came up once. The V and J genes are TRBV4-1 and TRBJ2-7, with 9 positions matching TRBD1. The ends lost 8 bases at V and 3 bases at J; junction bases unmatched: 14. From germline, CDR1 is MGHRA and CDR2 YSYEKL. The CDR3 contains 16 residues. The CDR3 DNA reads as TGCGCCAGCTCGGACAGGGGCGAGATATTATTCTACGAGCAGTACTTC. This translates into CASSDRGEILFYEQYF.

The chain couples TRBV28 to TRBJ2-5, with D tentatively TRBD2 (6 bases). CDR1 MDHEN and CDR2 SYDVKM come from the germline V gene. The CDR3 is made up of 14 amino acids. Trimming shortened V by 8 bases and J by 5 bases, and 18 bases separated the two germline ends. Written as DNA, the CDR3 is TGTGCCAGCGCATTTCGGGAGCTTCACGAGACCCAGTACTTC. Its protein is CASAFRELHETQYF.

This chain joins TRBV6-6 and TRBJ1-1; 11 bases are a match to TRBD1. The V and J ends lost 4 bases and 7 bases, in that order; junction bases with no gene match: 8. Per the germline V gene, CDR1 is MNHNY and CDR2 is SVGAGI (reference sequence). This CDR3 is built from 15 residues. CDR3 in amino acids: CASSFGQGAGDEAFF. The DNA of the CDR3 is TGTGCCAGCAGTTTTGGACAGGGGGCTGGGGATGAAGCTTTCTTT.

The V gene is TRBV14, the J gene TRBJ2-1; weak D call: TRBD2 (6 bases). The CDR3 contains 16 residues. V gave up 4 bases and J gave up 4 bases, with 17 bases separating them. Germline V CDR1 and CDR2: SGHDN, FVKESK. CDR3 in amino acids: CASSPIGRLGYNEQFF. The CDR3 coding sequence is TGTGCCAGCAGCCCCATAGGGAGGTTAGGTTACAATGAGCAGTTCTTC.